This T cell receptor (beta chain) was observed in a study of T cell repertoires in cytomegalovirus infection. For the study at large: Based on public TCR beta signatures, there were indications of CMV infection and of a matching HLA type.

This clonotype was seen ten or more times. Its target is not known. V lost 6 bases to trimming and J lost 0 bases; unmatched junction nucleotides: 2. Germline V gene lookup returns CDR1 SEHNR and CDR2 FQNEAQ (reference sequence). The CDR3 contains 13 residues. TCRdb passed the reads through MiXCR, listing each CDR3 protein once. Seen here are 500,000 or so distinct CDR3 sequences, approximately 17% observed once, and the top ten hold roughly a quarter. Regarding the study as a whole: Pooled public TCR beta family frequency picked out CMV carriers with the relevant HLA. HLA-C-restricted CMV clonotypes gave the most frequent clonotype in two of eight donors.

This sequence was found in a human donor in good health (CMV status not recorded). Some clones in this sample may be carry-over from other donors' samples. Sequenced material: CD8+ T cells from PBMCs. This chain connects TRBV7-9 to TRBJ2-7; 7 bases agree with TRBD2. The CDR3 spells CASRAGSSYEQYF. In DNA, the CDR3 is TGTGCCAGCAGAGCGGGAAGCTCCTACGAGCAGTACTTC.